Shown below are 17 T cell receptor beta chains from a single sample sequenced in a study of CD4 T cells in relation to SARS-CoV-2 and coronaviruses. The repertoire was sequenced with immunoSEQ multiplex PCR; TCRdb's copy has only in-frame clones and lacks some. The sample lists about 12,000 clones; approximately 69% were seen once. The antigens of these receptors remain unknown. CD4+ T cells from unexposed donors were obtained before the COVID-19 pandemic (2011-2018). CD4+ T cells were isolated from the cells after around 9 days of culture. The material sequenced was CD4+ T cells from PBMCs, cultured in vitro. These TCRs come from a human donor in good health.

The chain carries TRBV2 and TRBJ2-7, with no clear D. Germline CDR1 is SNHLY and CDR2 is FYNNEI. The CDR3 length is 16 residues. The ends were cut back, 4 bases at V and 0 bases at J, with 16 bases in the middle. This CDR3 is CASSVPAAPSSYEQYF. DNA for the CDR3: TGTGCCAGCAGTGTCCCGGCGGCCCCAAGCTCCTACGAGCAGTACTTC.

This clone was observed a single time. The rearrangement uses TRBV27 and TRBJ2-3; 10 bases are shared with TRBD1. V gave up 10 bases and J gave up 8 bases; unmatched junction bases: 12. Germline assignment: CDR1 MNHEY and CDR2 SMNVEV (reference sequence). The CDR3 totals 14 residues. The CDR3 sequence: CAIKKPGQGRTQYF. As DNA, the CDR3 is TGTGCCATTAAAAAACCGGGACAGGGGCGTACGCAGTATTTT.

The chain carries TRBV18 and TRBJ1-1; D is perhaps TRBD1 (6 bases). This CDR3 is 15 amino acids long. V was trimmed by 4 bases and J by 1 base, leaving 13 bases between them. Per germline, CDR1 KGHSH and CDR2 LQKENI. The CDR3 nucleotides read TGTGCCAGCTCACTTGGACAGACTCAGAACACTGAAGCTTTCTTT. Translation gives CASSLGQTQNTEAFF.

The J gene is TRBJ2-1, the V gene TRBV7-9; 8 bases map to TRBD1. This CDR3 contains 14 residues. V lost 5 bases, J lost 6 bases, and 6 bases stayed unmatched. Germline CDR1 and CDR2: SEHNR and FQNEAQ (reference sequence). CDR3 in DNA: TGTGCCAGCAGCAATGGACAGGGCGCCAATGAGCAGTTCTTC. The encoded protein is CASSNGQGANEQFF.

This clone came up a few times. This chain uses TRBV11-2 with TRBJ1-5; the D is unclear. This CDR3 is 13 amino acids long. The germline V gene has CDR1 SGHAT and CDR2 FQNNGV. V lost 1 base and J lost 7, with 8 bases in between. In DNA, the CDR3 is TGTGCCAGCAGCTTAGCTATCTACCAGCCCCAGCATTTT. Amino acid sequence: CASSLAIYQPQHF.

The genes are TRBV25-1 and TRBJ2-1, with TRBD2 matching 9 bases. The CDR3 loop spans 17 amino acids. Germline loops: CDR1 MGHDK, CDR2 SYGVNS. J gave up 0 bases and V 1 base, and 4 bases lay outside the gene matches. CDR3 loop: CASSEFGLAHSYNEQFF. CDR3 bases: TGTGCCAGCAGTGAATTTGGACTAGCGCACTCCTACAATGAGCAGTTCTTC.

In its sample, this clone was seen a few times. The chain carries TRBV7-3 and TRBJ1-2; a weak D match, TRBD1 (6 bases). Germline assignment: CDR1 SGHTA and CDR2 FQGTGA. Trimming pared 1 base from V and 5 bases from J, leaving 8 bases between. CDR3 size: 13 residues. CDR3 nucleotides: TGTGCCAGCAGCTTAAAGGGGGGATATGGCTACACCTTC. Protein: CASSLKGGYGYTF.

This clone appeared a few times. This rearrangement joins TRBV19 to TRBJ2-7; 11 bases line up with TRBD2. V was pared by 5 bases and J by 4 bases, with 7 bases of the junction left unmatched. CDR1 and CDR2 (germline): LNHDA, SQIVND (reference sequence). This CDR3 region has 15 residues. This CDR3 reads CASSPIAGGTYEQYF. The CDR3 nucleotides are TGTGCCAGTAGTCCGATAGCGGGAGGGACTTACGAGCAGTACTTC.

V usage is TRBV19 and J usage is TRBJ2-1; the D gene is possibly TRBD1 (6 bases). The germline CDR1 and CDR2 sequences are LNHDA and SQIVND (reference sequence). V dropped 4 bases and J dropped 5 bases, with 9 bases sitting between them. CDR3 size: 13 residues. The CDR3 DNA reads TGTGCCAGTAGTAACCACAGGGACAATGAGCAGTTCTTC. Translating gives CASSNHRDNEQFF.

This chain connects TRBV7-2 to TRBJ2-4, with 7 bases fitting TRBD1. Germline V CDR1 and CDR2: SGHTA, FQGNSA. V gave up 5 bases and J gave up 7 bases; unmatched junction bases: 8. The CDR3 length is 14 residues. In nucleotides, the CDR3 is TGTGCCAGCAGCGACATAGGACAGGATAACATTCAGTACTTC. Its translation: CASSDIGQDNIQYF.

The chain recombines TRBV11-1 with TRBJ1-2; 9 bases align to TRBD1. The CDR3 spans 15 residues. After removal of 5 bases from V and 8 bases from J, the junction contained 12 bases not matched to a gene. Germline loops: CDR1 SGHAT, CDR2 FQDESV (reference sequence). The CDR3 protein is CASSRSRDRGIGYTF. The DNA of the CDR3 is TGTGCCAGCAGCCGATCACGCGACAGGGGGATAGGCTACACCTTC. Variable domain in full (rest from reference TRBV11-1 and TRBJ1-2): EAEVAQSPRYKITEKSQAVAFWCDPISGHATLYWYRQILGQGPELLVQFQDESVVDDSQLPKDRFSAERLKGVDSTLKIQPAELGDSAMYLCASSRSRDRGIGYTFGSGTRLTVV.

The CDR3, as DNA: TGCGCCAGCAGCGTAATCCTGAGCCCCCAAGAGACCCAGTACTTC. It yields the protein CASSVILSPQETQYF. The chain joins TRBV5-1 to TRBJ2-5; D gene uncertain. Germline V gene lookup returns CDR1 SGHRS and CDR2 YFSETQ. Trimming took 4 bases from V and 1 from J, leaving 14 bases between them. The CDR3 loop spans 15 amino acids.

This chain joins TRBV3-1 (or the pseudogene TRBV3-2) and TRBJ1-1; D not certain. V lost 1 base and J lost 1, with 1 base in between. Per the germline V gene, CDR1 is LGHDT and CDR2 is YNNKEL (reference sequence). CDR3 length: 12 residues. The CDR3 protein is CASSQANTEAFF. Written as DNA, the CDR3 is TGTGCCAGCAGCCAAGCGAACACTGAAGCTTTCTTT.

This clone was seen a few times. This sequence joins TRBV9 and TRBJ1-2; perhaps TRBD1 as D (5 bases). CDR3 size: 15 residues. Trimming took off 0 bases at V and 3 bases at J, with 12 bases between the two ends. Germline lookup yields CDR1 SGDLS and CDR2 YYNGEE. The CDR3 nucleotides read TGTGCCAGCAGCGTAGCAGAGGGGCGTGACTATGGCTACACCTTC. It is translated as CASSVAEGRDYGYTF.

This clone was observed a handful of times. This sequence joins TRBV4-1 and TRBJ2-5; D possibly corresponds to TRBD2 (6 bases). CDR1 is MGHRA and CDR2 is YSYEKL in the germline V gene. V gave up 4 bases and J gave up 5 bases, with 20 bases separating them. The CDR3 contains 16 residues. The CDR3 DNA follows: TGCGCCAGCAGCCCACCGATCCTAGCGAAGGGGGAGACCCAGTACTTC. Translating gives CASSPPILAKGETQYF.

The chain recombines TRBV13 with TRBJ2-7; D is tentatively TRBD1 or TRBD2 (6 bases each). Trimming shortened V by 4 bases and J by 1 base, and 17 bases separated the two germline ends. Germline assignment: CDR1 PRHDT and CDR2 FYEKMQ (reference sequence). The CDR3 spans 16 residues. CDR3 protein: CASSSPGGGISYEQYF. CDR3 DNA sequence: TGTGCCAGCAGCTCCCCCGGGGGCGGGATTTCCTACGAGCAGTACTTC.

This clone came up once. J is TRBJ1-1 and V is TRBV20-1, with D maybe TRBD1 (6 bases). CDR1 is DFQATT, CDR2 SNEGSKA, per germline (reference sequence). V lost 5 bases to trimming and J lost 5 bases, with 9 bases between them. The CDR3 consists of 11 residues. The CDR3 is CSAYRDTEAFF. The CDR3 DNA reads TGCAGTGCTTACAGGGATACTGAAGCTTTCTTT.